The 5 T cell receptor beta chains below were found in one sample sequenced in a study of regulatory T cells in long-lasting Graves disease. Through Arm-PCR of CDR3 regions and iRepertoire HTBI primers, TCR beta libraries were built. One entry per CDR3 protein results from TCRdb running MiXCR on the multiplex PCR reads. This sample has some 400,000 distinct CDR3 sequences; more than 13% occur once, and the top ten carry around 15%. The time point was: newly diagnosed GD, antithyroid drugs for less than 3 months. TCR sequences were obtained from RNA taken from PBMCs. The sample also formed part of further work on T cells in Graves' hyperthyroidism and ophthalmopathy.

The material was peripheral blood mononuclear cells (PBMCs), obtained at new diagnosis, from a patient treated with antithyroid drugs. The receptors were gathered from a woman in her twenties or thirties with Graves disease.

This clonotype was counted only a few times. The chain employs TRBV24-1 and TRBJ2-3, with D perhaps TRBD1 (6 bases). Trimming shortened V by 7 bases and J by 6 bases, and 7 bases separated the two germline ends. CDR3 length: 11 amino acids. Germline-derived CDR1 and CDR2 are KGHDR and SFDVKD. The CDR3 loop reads CATSDRDTQYF. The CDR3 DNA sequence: TGTGCCACCAGCGACAGGGATACGCAGTATTTT.

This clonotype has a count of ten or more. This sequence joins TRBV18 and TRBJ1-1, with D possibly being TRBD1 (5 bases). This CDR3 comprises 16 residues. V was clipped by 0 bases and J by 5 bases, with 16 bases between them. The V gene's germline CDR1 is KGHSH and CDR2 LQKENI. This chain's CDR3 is CASSPPGGDRGTEAFF. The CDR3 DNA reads TGTGCCAGCTCACCACCGGGCGGGGATAGGGGAACTGAAGCTTTCTTT.

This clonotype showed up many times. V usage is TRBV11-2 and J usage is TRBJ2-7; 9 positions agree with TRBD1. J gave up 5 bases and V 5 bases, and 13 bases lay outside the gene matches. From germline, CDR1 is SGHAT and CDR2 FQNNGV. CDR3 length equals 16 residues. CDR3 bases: TGTGCCAGCAGCCCCCAGATCGGGGGACAGGGCCACGAGCAGTACTTC. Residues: CASSPQIGGQGHEQYF. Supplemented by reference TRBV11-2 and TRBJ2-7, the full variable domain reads EAGVAQSPRYKIIEKRQSVAFWCNPISGHATLYWYQQILGQGPKLLIQFQNNGVVDDSQLPKDRFSAERLKGVDSTLKIQPAKLEDSAVYLCASSPQIGGQGHEQYFGPGTRLTVT.

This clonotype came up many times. CDR3 amino acids: CASSLGTVSTDTQYF. The CDR3 DNA is TGTGCCAGCAGCTTAGGTACCGTGAGCACAGATACGCAGTATTTT. This chain uses TRBV11-3 with TRBJ2-3; D uncertain. CDR1 and CDR2 (germline): SGHNT, YENEEA. Trimming cost V 1 base and J 0 bases, with 8 bases left between them. The CDR3 has 15 amino acids.

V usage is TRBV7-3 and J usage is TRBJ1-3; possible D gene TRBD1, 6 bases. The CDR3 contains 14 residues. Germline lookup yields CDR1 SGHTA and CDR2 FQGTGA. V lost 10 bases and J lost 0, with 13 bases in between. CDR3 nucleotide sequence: TGTGCCACCCTGGTAGGGGGCTCTGGAAACACCATATATTTT. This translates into CATLVGGSGNTIYF.